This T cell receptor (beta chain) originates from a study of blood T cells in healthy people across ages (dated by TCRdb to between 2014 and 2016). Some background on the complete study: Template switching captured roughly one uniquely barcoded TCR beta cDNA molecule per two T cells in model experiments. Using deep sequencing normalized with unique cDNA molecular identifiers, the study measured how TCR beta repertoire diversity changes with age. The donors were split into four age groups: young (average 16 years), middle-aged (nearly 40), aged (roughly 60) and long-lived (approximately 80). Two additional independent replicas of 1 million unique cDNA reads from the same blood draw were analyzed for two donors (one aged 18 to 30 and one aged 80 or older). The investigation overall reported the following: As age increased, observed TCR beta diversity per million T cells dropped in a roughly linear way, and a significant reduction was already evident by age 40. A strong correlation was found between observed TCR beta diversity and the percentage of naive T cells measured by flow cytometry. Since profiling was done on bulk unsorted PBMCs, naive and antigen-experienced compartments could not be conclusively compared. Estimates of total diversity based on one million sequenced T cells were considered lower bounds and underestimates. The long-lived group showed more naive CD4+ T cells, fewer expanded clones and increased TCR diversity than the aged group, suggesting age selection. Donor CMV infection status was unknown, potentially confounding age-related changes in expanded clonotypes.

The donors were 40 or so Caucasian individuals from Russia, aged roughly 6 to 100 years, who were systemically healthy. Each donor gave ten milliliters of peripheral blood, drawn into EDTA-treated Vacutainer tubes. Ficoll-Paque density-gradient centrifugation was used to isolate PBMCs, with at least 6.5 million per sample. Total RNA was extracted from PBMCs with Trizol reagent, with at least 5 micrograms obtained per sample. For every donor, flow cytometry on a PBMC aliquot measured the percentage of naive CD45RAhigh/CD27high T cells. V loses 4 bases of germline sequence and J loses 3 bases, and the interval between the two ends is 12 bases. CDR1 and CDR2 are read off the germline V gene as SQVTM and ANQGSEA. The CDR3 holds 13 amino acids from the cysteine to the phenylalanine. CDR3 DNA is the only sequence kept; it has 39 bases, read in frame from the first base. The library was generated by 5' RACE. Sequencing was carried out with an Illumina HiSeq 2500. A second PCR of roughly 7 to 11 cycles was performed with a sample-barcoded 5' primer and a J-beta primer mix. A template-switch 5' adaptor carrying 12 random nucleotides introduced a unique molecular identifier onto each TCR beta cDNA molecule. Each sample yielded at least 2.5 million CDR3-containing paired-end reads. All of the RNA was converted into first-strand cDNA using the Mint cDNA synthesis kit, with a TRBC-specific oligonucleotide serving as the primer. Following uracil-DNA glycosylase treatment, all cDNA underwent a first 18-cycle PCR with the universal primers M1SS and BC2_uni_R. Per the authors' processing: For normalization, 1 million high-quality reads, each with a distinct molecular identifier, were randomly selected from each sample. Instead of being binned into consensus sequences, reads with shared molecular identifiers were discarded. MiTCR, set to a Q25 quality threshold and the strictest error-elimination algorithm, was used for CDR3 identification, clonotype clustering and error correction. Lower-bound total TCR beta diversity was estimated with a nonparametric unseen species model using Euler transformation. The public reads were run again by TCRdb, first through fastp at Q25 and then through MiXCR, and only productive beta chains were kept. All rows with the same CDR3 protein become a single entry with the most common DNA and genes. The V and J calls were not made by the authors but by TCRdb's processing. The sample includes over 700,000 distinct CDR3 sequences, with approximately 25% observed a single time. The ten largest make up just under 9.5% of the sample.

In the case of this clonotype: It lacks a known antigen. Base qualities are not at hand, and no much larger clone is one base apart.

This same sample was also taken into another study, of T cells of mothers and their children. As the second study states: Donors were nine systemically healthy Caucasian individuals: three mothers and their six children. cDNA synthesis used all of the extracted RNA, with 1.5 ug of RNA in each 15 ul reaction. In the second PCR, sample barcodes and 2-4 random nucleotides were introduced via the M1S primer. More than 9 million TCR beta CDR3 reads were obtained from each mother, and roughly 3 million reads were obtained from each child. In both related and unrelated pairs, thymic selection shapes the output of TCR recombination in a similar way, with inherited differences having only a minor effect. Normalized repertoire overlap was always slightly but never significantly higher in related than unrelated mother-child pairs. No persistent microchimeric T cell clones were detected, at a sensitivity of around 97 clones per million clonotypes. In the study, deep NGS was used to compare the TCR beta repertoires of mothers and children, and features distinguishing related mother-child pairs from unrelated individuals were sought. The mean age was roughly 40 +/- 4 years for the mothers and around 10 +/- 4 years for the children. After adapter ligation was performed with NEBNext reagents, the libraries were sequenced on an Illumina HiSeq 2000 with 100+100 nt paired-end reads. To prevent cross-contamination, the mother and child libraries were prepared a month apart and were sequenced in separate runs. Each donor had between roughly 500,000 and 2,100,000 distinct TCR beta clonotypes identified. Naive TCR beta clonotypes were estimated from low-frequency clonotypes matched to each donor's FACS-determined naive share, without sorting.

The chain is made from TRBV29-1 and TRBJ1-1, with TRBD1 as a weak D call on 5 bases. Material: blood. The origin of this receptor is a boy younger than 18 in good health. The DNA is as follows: TGCAGCGTTGCGGTGGTAGGGGACACTGAAGCTTTCTTT. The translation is CSVAVVGDTEAFF.